This TCR beta chain emerged from a study of T cell changes during pregnancy in multiple sclerosis. This clone was counted once. Sequencing used immunoSEQ multiplex PCR; TCRdb keeps in-frame clones, though not all of them. The table shows 55,000 to 75,000 clones, with about nine tenths occurring only once. Sequences were derived from peripheral blood, sampled after pregnancy. The clonotype was recovered from a female donor in good health, enrolled as a control in a pregnancy study.

The CDR3 bases are TGTGCCAGCAGCTTAATTGCGGGCCCTAATTCACCCCTCCACTTT. Amino acid sequence: CASSLIAGPNSPLHF. This chain joins TRBV7-3 and TRBJ1-6; D remains ambiguous. This CDR3 is 15 amino acids long. The V gene's germline CDR1 is SGHTA and CDR2 FQGTGA. The germline V and J ends were trimmed by 1 base and 6 bases, with 10 bases remaining between them.